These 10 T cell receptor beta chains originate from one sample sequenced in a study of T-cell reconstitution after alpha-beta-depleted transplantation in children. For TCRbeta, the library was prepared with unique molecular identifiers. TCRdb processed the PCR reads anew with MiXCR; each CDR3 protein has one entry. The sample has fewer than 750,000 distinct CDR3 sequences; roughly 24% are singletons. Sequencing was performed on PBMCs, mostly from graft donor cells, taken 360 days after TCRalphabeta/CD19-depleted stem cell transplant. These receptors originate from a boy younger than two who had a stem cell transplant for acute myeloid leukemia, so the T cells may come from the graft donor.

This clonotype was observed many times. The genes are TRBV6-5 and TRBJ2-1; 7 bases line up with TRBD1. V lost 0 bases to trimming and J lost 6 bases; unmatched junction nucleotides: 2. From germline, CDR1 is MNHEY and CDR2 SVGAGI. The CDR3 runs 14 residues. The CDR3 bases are TGTGCCAGCAGTTACTCACGACAGGGCAATGAGCAGTTCTTC. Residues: CASSYSRQGNEQFF.

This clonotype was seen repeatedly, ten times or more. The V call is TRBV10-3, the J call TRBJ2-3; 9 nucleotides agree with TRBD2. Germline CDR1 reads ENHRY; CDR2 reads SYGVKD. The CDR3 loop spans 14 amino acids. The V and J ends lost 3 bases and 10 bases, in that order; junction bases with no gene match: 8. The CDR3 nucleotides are TGTGCCATCAGTGATGCTAGCGGGGCAAGGGCGCAGTATTTT. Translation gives CAISDASGARAQYF.

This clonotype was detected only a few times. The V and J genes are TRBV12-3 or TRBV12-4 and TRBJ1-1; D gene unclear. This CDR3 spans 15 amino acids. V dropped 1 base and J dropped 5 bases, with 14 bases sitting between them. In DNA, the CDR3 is TGTGCCAGCAGTTTAGGGATGGCAGGTGGGACTGAAGCTTTCTTT. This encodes CASSLGMAGGTEAFF.

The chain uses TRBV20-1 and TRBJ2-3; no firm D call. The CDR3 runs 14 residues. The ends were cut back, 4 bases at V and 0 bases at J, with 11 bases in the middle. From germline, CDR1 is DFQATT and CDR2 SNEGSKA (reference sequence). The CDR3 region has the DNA TGCAGTGCTACGACCGGCCCTAGCACAGATACGCAGTATTTT. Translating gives CSATTGPSTDTQYF.

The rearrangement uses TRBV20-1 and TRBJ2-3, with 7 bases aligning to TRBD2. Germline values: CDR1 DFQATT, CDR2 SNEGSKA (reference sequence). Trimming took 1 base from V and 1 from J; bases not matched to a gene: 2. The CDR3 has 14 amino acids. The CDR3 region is CSARGEGGTDTQYF. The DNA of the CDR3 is TGCAGTGCTAGAGGGGAGGGAGGCACAGATACGCAGTATTTT.

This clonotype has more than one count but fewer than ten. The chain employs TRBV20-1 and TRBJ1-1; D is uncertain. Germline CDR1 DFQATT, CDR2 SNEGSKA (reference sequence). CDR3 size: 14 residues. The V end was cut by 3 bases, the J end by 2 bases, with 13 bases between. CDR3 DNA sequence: TGCAGTGCTAGTTTGGTCGGCAGAAACACTGAAGCTTTCTTT. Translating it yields CSASLVGRNTEAFF.

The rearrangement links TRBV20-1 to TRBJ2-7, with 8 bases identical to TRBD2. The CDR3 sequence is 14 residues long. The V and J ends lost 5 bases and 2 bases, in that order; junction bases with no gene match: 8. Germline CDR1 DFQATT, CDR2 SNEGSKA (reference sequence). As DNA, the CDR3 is TGCAGTGCTCAACCGGGGGGGAGGGCCTACGAGCAGTACTTC. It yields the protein CSAQPGGRAYEQYF.

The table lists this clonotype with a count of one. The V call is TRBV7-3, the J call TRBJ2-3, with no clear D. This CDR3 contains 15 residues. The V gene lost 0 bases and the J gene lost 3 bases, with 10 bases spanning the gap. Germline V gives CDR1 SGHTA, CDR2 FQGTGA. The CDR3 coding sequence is TGTGCCAGCAGCTTAACCCCCCTCGCGACAGATACGCAGTATTTT. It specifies CASSLTPLATDTQYF.

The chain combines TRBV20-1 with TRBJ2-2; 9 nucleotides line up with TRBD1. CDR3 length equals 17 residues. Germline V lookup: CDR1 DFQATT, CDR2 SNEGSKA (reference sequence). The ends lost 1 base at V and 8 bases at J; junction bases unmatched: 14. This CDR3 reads CSARVPPDRGERGELFF. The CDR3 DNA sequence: TGCAGTGCTAGAGTGCCACCGGACAGGGGCGAAAGAGGGGAGCTGTTTTTT.

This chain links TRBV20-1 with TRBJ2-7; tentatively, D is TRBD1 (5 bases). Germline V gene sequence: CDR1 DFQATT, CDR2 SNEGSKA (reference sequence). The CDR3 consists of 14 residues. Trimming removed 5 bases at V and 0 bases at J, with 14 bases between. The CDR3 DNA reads TGCAGTGCTGGGGCCTCCCGACCCTCCTACGAGCAGTACTTC. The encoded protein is CSAGASRPSYEQYF.